This T cell receptor beta chain emerged from a study of lymphopenia after photon versus proton radiotherapy. Trimming removed 4 bases from V and 6 bases from J, with 9 bases in between. The CDR3 totals 12 residues. Germline values: CDR1 SEHNR, CDR2 FQNEAQ (reference sequence). Clones were read by immunoSEQ multiplex PCR, and TCRdb kept only the in-frame ones, dropping some. Of around 64,000 clones in the sample, about 90% were seen once. Note on this clone: The antigen is undetermined.

General observations from the study: Under photons, naive T cells and diversity fell while effector/memory populations rose. A bigger post-nadir fall in TCR diversity correlated inversely with survival time in deceased patients.

The chain employs TRBV7-9 and TRBJ1-2; D uncertain. This specimen consisted of peripheral blood, obtained from a patient treated with photon-based radiotherapy. This receptor was taken from a woman aged 40 to 49 with cholangiocarcinoma. CDR3 bases: TGTGCCAGCAGCTCCCTCCTAGATGGCTACACCTTC. Protein: CASSSLLDGYTF.